This TCR beta chain was retrieved from a study of blood T cell repertoires in COVID-19. Looking at the study overall: The study drew acute and convalescent COVID-19 samples from the United States, Italy and Spain.

Followed over time, Seattle patients had been enrolled while infection was active. Per the original methods: Cell counts per sample came from amplifying reference gene primers. Profiling relied on immunoSEQ multiplex PCR, and the TCRdb table lists in-frame clones only, not all of them. The D gene and trimming were derived from the DNA, and the V and J assignments and clone size from that table. This sample has some 270,000 clones, with 86% found just once. Germline V CDR1 and CDR2: SGHRS, YFSETQ. The CDR3 contains 16 residues. The ends lost 2 bases at V and 5 bases at J; junction bases unmatched: 4. V gene TRBV5-1 combines with J gene TRBJ2-1; 13 positions agree with TRBD2. The sequenced sample consisted of peripheral blood. This receptor was identified in a woman older than 75 with COVID-19, enrolled during active disease. The CDR3 reads CASSLSTSGGNNEQFF. In nucleotides, the CDR3 is TGCGCCAGCAGCTTATCGACTAGCGGGGGGAACAATGAGCAGTTCTTC.